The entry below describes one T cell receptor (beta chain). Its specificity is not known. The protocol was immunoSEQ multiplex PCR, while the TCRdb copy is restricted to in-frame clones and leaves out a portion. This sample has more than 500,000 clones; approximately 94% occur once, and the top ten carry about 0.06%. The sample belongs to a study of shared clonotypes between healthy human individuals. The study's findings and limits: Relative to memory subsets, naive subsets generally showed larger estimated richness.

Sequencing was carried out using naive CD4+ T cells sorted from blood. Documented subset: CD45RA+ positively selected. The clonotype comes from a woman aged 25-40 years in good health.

CDR3 DNA sequence: TGTGCCAGCAGCCGAATGGACCGCGGGGACCCCTACGAGCAGTACTTC. Protein product: CASSRMDRGDPYEQYF. This chain uses TRBV7-2 with TRBJ2-7, with a weak D call TRBD2 (6 bases). V was clipped by 5 bases and J by 2 bases, with 19 bases between them. Germline assignment: CDR1 SGHTA and CDR2 FQGNSA. The CDR3 runs to 16 residues.